This is a list of T cell receptor beta chains from one sample in a study of PD-L1 blockade in urothelial cancer. Sequencing used immunoSEQ multiplex PCR; TCRdb keeps in-frame clones, though not all of them. The sample has around 45,000 clones; approximately 90% are singletons. The sample was PBMCs, taken around atezolizumab (anti-PD-L1) treatment. The receptors were sampled from a woman aged 55-69 years with urothelial cancer. The CDR3 runs from the conserved cysteine through the conserved F or W. A D gene is named only where the DNA matches it firmly. Only some rows state a clone size, as once, few, many or a class for expanded clones.

v_call	cdr3_length	j_call	clone_size	d_call	cdr3_nt	cdr3_aa
TRBV4-3	16	TRBJ1-2	-	TRBD1	TGCGCCAGCAGCCAAGTCACAGGGGCCAGCGTGGATGGCTACACCTTC	CASSQVTGASVDGYTF
TRBV9	14	TRBJ2-3	-	-	TGTGCCAGCAGCACTGGACAGCTCACAGATACGCAGTATTTT	CASSTGQLTDTQYF
TRBV18	13	TRBJ1-1	few	-	TGTGCCAGCTCTCAGGACAGAAACACTGAAGCTTTCTTT	CASSQDRNTEAFF
TRBV5-5	16	TRBJ1-3	-	-	TGTGCCAGCAGCTTCGACAGGATTAGCTCTGGAAACACCATATATTTT	CASSFDRISSGNTIYF
TRBV19	15	TRBJ2-1	-	-	TGTGCCAGTAGTATTGGAGGCAACTCCTACAATGAGCAGTTCTTC	CASSIGGNSYNEQFF
TRBV6-5	14	TRBJ2-2	-	TRBD1	TGTGCCAGTACAGGGGGCCTTAACACCGGGGAGCTGTTTTTT	CASTGGLNTGELFF
TRBV2	15	TRBJ2-1	-	TRBD2	TGTGCCAGCAGTGACGGGACTAGCGGGAGAAGTGAGCAGTTCTTC	CASSDGTSGRSEQFF
TRBV7-8	13	TRBJ2-5	-	-	TGTGCCAGCAGCTTACCGGGGGAAGAGACCCAGTACTTC	CASSLPGEETQYF
TRBV6-1	14	TRBJ1-5	-	TRBD1	TGTGCCAGCACCCGACAGGGGTTGAGACAGCCCCAGCATTTT	CASTRQGLRQPQHF
TRBV18	16	TRBJ1-4	-	-	TGTGCCAGCTCACTGGTACGGGGGGAACGTAATGAAAAACTGTTTTTT	CASSLVRGERNEKLFF
TRBV29-1	15	TRBJ2-1	-	-	TGCAGCGTTGCCTCCCCGGGGGACTCCTACAATGAGCAGTTCTTC	CSVASPGDSYNEQFF
TRBV10-3	15	TRBJ2-2	-	-	TGTGCCATCAGTGAGGTGGCAGCGAACACCGGGGAGCTGTTTTTT	CAISEVAANTGELFF
TRBV5-1	14	TRBJ1-6	once	-	TGCGCCAGCACTTCTGGGAGGATTAATTCACCCCTCCACTTT	CASTSGRINSPLHF
TRBV2	15	TRBJ2-5	-	TRBD2	TGTGCCAGCAGTCAACTAGCGGGGGGGCTCGAGACCCAGTACTTC	CASSQLAGGLETQYF